Below are 5 T cell receptor beta chains sequenced from a single sample in a study of T cell repertoires in cytomegalovirus infection. For these receptors, no antigen is known. TCRdb fed the reads into MiXCR, producing one record per CDR3 protein. The sample carries about 110,000 distinct CDR3 sequences, around 28% recorded once. The sample here was CD8+ T cells from cultured PBMCs, taken from culture after CMV antigen stimulation. The receptors were gathered from a human donor in good health (CMV status not recorded). Some clones in this sample may be carry-over from other donors' samples.

V and J are TRBV12-3 or TRBV12-4 and TRBJ2-5; tentatively, D is TRBD2 (6 bases). V lost 6 bases and J 4 bases, leaving 18 bases between the germline ends. The CDR3 has 15 residues. CDR3 in DNA: TGTGCCAGCAGCGCGGGAATGGGGGGTGGAGAGACCCAGTACTTC. Amino acids: CASSAGMGGGETQYF.

The chain carries TRBV4-1 and TRBJ2-7; 8 bases agree with TRBD1. The CDR3 contains 15 residues. The germline CDR1 and CDR2 sequences are MGHRA and YSYEKL. V shed 3 bases, J shed 1 base, and the junction held 5 bases outside the gene matches. The CDR3 loop is CASSHRQGYSYEQYF. For the CDR3, the DNA is TGCGCCAGCAGCCACAGACAGGGGTATTCCTACGAGCAGTACTTC.

The V gene is TRBV9, the J gene TRBJ2-5; 8 nucleotides line up with TRBD2. The CDR3 spans 14 residues. Germline lookup yields CDR1 SGDLS and CDR2 YYNGEE. The V segment lost 4 bases and the J segment 5 bases; nucleotides outside the gene matches: 7. In DNA, the CDR3 is TGTGCCAGCAGCCCAGAACTAGCGGTCGAGACCCAGTACTTC. It codes for CASSPELAVETQYF. The full variable domain, completed using reference TRBV9 and TRBJ2-5, is DSGVTQTPKHLITATGQRVTLRCSPRSGDLSVYWYQQSLDQGLQFLIQYYNGEERAKGNILERFSAQQFPDLHSELNLSSLELGDSALYFCASSPELAVETQYFGPGTRLLVL.

The gene calls are TRBV11-2 and TRBJ2-3; D gene ambiguous. CDR3 size: 15 residues. The V end lost 2 bases, the J end lost 5 bases, and 14 bases lay between the germline ends. Germline V gene sequence: CDR1 SGHAT, CDR2 FQNNGV. Here the CDR3 DNA reads TGTGCCAGCAGCTTATTGGCTAGTTCTGTAGATACGCAGTATTTT. Translating it yields CASSLLASSVDTQYF.

Only a few counts were recorded for this clonotype. The chain has TRBV6-1 and TRBJ1-5; D remains ambiguous. Germline V gene sequence: CDR1 MNHNS, CDR2 SASEGT. Trimming left V 2 bases short and J 1 base short, with 6 bases between. The length of the CDR3 is 14 residues. CDR3 sequence reads: CASSEFGSNQPQHF. The CDR3 region has the DNA TGTGCCAGCAGTGAATTTGGCAGCAATCAGCCCCAGCATTTT.